The TCR beta chain described here comes from a study of blood T cell repertoires in COVID-19. At the level of the study: Nucleic acid was either cDNA or gDNA, and it came from T cells, B-cell-depleted T cells, or PBMCs.

Per the authors' pipeline: Nucleated cell counts were estimated from reference gene primer amplification. Produced via immunoSEQ multiplex PCR; TCRdb's table is partial and in-frame only. The D gene and trimming were derived from the DNA, and the V and J assignments and clone size from that table. The sample contains roughly 70,000 clones, roughly 84% of which appear only once. Germline V gene data show CDR1 as SGHVS and CDR2 as FNYEAQ. The CDR3 consists of 16 residues. The J segment lost 0 bases and the V segment lost 7 bases, leaving 8 bases of the junction unmatched. The chain uses TRBV7-6 and TRBJ2-2; 7 bases align to TRBD2. The TCR comes from a man aged 65-85 years with acute or convalescent COVID-19. The sample taken for sequencing was peripheral blood. In DNA, the CDR3 is TGTGCCAGCACCCTCAGGGCGGGGGCGAACACCGGGGAGCTGTTTTTT. Its protein is CASTLRAGANTGELFF.